This TCR beta chain was sequenced in a study of cytomegalovirus exposure and HLA in healthy donors. The CDR3 loop spans 20 amino acids. V was pared by 2 bases and J by 5 bases, with 19 bases of the junction left unmatched. Germline CDR1 is SGDLS and CDR2 is YYNGEE. Comments on this clone: Its target is unknown.

The PCR made use of 60 Vbeta and 13 Jbeta primers. Assay: immunoSEQ multiplex PCR; the TCRdb copy retains only in-frame clones and omits some. The sample lists 40,000 or so clones; roughly 80% were seen once. Study-wide results and limits: According to reports, the classifier identified cytomegalovirus status with high specificity and sensitivity.

This TCR came from a man aged 25-40 years in good health and CMV-seronegative. The J gene is TRBJ2-1, the V gene TRBV9, with TRBD2 identical over 10 bases. The sample taken for sequencing was PBMCs. The CDR3 nucleotides are TGTGCCAGCAGCGTGGGCTGGGGCCTCAGCGGGAGGGCCGTCAACAATGAGCAGTTCTTC. Protein: CASSVGWGLSGRAVNNEQFF.